Following are 21 T cell receptor beta chains from one sample sequenced in a study of CD8+ T cells in alopecia areata. Extraction of RNA preceded its reverse transcription into cDNA, which served as the sequencing template. Some clones are missing from TCRdb's copy, which holds only in-frame ones; the method was immunoSEQ multiplex PCR. The sample carries 150,000 to 200,000 clones, 67% recorded once. Specimen: CD8+ T cells sorted from blood, collected at week 0. The receptors stem from a human donor with alopecia areata.

V and J are TRBV18 and TRBJ1-2; D gene ambiguous. Between the trimmed V and J ends, which lost 2 bases and 3 bases, there was a span of 13 bases. Germline CDR1 reads KGHSH; CDR2 reads LQKENI. This CDR3 spans 15 amino acids. CDR3 sequence reads: CASSPNALADYGYTF. In nucleotides, the CDR3 is TGTGCCAGCTCACCAAATGCTTTGGCAGACTATGGCTACACCTTC.

Only a few counts were recorded for this clone. J is TRBJ2-7 and V is TRBV4-1; D possibly uses TRBD1 or TRBD2 (5 bases each). The CDR3 consists of 17 residues. Germline CDR1 is MGHRA and CDR2 is YSYEKL. Trimming shortened V by 2 bases and J by 0 bases, and 17 bases separated the two germline ends. The CDR3 is CASSQLTGTVSSYEQYF. The CDR3 nucleotides are TGCGCCAGCAGCCAACTAACCGGGACCGTTAGCTCCTACGAGCAGTACTTC.

This clone was seen a single time. The junction departs from the called germline gene at one end, perhaps through a read error. The chain uses TRBV29-1 and TRBJ1-1, with TRBD1 as a possible D gene (5 bases). The germline V gene has CDR1 SQVTM and CDR2 ANQGSEA. The CDR3 is 8 amino acids. CDR3 protein: CSVEGDGF. CDR3 coding DNA: TGCAGCGTTGAAGGGGACGGGTTT.

As DNA, the CDR3 is TGTGCCAGCAGCTCAACGCGAAATCCGACAGGGGGCACAGATACGCAGTATTTT. Protein product: CASSSTRNPTGGTDTQYF. This chain joins TRBV7-8 and TRBJ2-3; TRBD1 aligns across 8 bases. Germline V gives CDR1 SGHVS, CDR2 FQNEAQ. J lost 1 base, V lost 4 bases, and 13 bases had no gene match. The CDR3 totals 18 residues.

The genes are TRBV30 and TRBJ2-3; tentative D call: TRBD1 (6 bases). The CDR3 has 14 residues. The V end was cut by 3 bases, the J end by 3 bases, with 13 bases between. The V gene's germline CDR1 is GTSNPN and CDR2 SVGIG (reference sequence). The CDR3: CAWRWNRETDTQYF. As DNA, the CDR3 is TGTGCCTGGAGATGGAACAGGGAGACAGATACGCAGTATTTT.

V and J are TRBV10-3 and TRBJ2-7, with D perhaps matching TRBD1 (5 bases). The germline gives CDR1 ENHRY, CDR2 SYGVKD. V was cut by 4 bases and J by 4 bases, with 5 bases left in between. This CDR3 has 11 residues. CDR3 region: CAISAGYEQYF. CDR3 bases: TGTGCCATCAGTGCAGGGTACGAGCAGTACTTC.

This clone occurred a few times. This chain connects TRBV14 to TRBJ1-2, with D uncertain. Trimming left V 0 bases short and J 6 bases short, with 11 bases between. Germline values: CDR1 SGHDN, CDR2 FVKESK. The CDR3 sequence is 14 residues long. The CDR3 sequence: CASSQETVPHGYTF. As DNA, the CDR3 is TGTGCCAGCAGCCAAGAAACAGTCCCCCATGGCTACACCTTC.

The V call is TRBV30, the J call TRBJ2-5; 7 bases are shared with TRBD1. Germline loops: CDR1 GTSNPN, CDR2 SVGIG (reference sequence). The CDR3 covers 13 residues. V trimming: 5 bases; J trimming: 2 bases; junction bases outside the gene matches: 5. The CDR3 protein is CAWDEGQQETQYF. In DNA form, the CDR3 reads TGTGCCTGGGACGAGGGACAGCAAGAGACCCAGTACTTC.

The J gene is TRBJ1-1, the V gene TRBV23-1; no reliable D call. TRBV23-1 is designated an ORF whose function remains uncertain. The length of the CDR3 is 8 residues. The germline V and J ends were trimmed by 7 bases and 9 bases, with 3 bases remaining between them. CDR3 nucleotide sequence: TGCGCCAGCATCAAAGCTTTCTTT. It yields the protein CASIKAFF.

The rearrangement links TRBV29-1 to TRBJ1-2, with D maybe TRBD1 (6 bases). V shed 2 bases and J shed 5 bases, with 15 bases lying between them. The germline CDR1 and CDR2 sequences are SQVTM and ANQGSEA. The CDR3 runs 14 residues. The CDR3 sequence is CSVEIGRGSYGYTF. In DNA form, the CDR3 reads TGCAGCGTTGAAATTGGCAGGGGTTCGTATGGCTACACCTTC.

To note about this clone: This CDR3 is also generated by other DNA sequences in the sample. The V gene is TRBV5-1, the J gene TRBJ1-1; TRBD1 matches at 8 bases. Germline CDR1 and CDR2: SGHRS and YFSETQ. The CDR3 totals 11 residues. V shed 7 bases and J 6 bases; nucleotides not matched to a gene: 2. The CDR3 bases are TGCGCCAGCCGACAGGGGTCTGAAGCTTTCTTT. Protein: CASRQGSEAFF. The full variable domain, with the rest looked up from reference TRBV5-1 and TRBJ1-1, is KAGVTQTPRYLIKTRGQQVTLSCSPISGHRSVSWYQQTPGQGLQFLFEYFSETQRNKGNFPGRFSGRQFSNSRSEMNVSTLELGDSALYLCASRQGSEAFFGQGTRLTVV.

The CDR3, as DNA: TGTGCCAGCAGCTTGACGAGTTCAGGTAGCTACACCTTC. Amino acids: CASSLTSSGSYTF. V gene TRBV5-6 combines with J gene TRBJ1-2; D is undetermined. In germline, CDR1 is SGHDT, CDR2 YYEEEE. CDR3 length: 13 amino acids. Trimming took off 1 base at V and 9 bases at J, with 13 bases between the two ends.

Only a few counts were recorded for this clone. This chain uses TRBV2 with TRBJ1-4; D perhaps matches TRBD1 (5 bases). The germline CDR1 and CDR2 sequences are SNHLY and FYNNEI. V dropped 8 bases and J dropped 2 bases, with 21 bases sitting between them. There are 17 residues in the CDR3. The CDR3 coding sequence is TGTGCCAGCTCGCCCAGGGAAGCGAGTTGGACTAATGAAAAACTGTTTTTT. Amino acid sequence: CASSPREASWTNEKLFF.

There are a few counts of this clone. The chain carries TRBV2 and TRBJ2-3; 7 positions match TRBD2. The CDR3 loop spans 16 amino acids. In germline, CDR1 is SNHLY, CDR2 FYNNEI. After removal of 4 bases from V and 1 base from J, the junction contained 8 bases not matched to a gene. The CDR3 here is CASSVKRGPRTDTQYF. In DNA, the CDR3 is TGTGCCAGCAGTGTAAAGCGGGGACCCCGCACAGATACGCAGTATTTT.

The genes are TRBV5-1 and TRBJ1-2; 7 nucleotides match TRBD1. Germline values: CDR1 SGHRS, CDR2 YFSETQ. The CDR3 has 13 residues. Trimming at V came to 3 bases and at J to 8 bases, leaving 7 bases not matched to a gene. CDR3 region: CASSSGTVMGYTF. The CDR3 DNA is TGCGCCAGCAGCTCGGGGACAGTTATGGGCTACACCTTC.

Only one count was recorded for this clone. The chain couples TRBV18 to TRBJ2-7; the D is unclear. Germline V gives CDR1 KGHSH, CDR2 LQKENI. The CDR3 is 13 amino acids. V was clipped by 6 bases and J by 3 bases, with 12 bases between them. The CDR3 region is CASSTGPNYEQYF. The CDR3 region has the DNA TGTGCCAGCTCCACGGGTCCCAACTACGAGCAGTACTTC.

CDR3 nucleotide sequence: TGTGCCAGCAGCTTACGGGACACCAACACCGGGGAGCTGTTTTTT. Protein product: CASSLRDTNTGELFF. The chain carries TRBV7-2 and TRBJ2-2; D is perhaps TRBD1 (6 bases). V was shortened by 2 bases and J by 2 bases, with 9 bases between the two germline ends. CDR1 is SGHTA, CDR2 FQGNSA, per germline. CDR3 size: 15 residues. Full variable domain (remainder filled in from reference TRBV7-2 and TRBJ2-2): GAGVSQSPSNKVTEKGKDVELRCDPISGHTALYWYRQSLGQGLEFLIYFQGNSAPDKSGLPSDRFSAERTGGSVSTLTIQRTQQEDSAVYLCASSLRDTNTGELFFGEGSRLTVL.

This chain joins TRBV15 and TRBJ1-5; D remains ambiguous. V was pared by 7 bases and J by 2 bases, with 15 bases between. Germline lookup yields CDR1 LNHNV and CDR2 YYDKDF (reference sequence). This CDR3 contains 15 residues. The CDR3, as DNA: TGTGCCACCACCCAAGGTTTAGCGGGCAATCAGCCCCAGCATTTT. Translated, it gives CATTQGLAGNQPQHF.

The gene calls are TRBV29-1 and TRBJ2-4; possible D gene TRBD1, 5 bases. Trimming took off 5 bases at V and 0 bases at J, with 11 bases between the two ends. Germline V CDR1 and CDR2: SQVTM, ANQGSEA. The CDR3 runs to 14 residues. The CDR3 is CSVRFGQAKNIQYF. The CDR3 bases are TGCAGCGTTAGGTTCGGACAAGCCAAAAACATTCAGTACTTC.

This clone was found a few times. The same CDR3 is also encoded by other DNA sequences in this sample. The chain joins TRBV30 to TRBJ2-2; no clear D gene. The CDR3 spans 12 residues. Germline-derived CDR1 and CDR2 are GTSNPN and SVGIG (reference sequence). Trimming removed 0 bases from V and 5 bases from J, with 4 bases in between. CDR3 region: CAWSVRTGELFF. The CDR3 nucleotides are TGTGCCTGGAGTGTAAGGACCGGGGAGCTGTTTTTT. Together with reference TRBV30 and TRBJ2-2, the CDR3 gives the full variable domain: SQTIHQWPATLVQPVGSPLSLECTVEGTSNPNLYWYRQAAGRGLQLLFYSVGIGQISSEVPQNLSASRPQDRQFILSSKKLLLSDSGFYLCAWSVRTGELFFGEGSRLTVL.

The chain combines TRBV27 with TRBJ2-5; D is undetermined. V was clipped by 0 bases and J by 4 bases, with 12 bases between them. The germline CDR1 and CDR2 sequences are MNHEY and SMNVEV (reference sequence). The CDR3 is 15 amino acids. The DNA of the CDR3 is TGTGCCAGCAGTTTATCGCCGGGTCGCGGAGAGACCCAGTACTTC. Translation gives CASSLSPGRGETQYF.